These T cell receptor beta chains were read from a single sample in a study of blood T cell repertoires in COVID-19. Using immunoSEQ multiplex PCR, the repertoire was profiled, and TCRdb retains in-frame clones only, with some absent. The sample holds 70,000 or so clones, 90% seen once. Sequencing was carried out using peripheral blood. The receptors stem from a man in his forties or fifties with acute or convalescent COVID-19. Each CDR3 is given with its conserved first and last residue. Fields, in order: clone size, J gene, V gene, D gene, CDR3 protein, CDR3 DNA. A D gene is named only where the DNA matches it firmly. Where a row states a size, it is once, few, many or the class of an expanded clone; other rows omit it.

- | TRBJ1-5 | TRBV6-2/TRBV6-3 | - | CASSYSGGHQPQHF | TGTGCCAGCAGTTACTCGGGCGGGCATCAGCCCCAGCATTTT
- | TRBJ1-1 | TRBV9 | - | CASSGGGASTEAFF | TGTGCCAGCAGTGGCGGGGGGGCTAGCACTGAAGCTTTCTTT
- | TRBJ2-3 | TRBV19 | TRBD1 | CASSDRVDTQYF | TGTGCCAGTAGTGACAGGGTAGATACGCAGTATTTT
once | TRBJ1-1 | TRBV10-3 | TRBD1 | CAISDTTGTGFEAFF | TGTGCCATCAGTGATACCACCGGGACAGGGTTTGAAGCTTTCTTT
- | TRBJ1-5 | TRBV29-1 | - | CSVGEGQPQHF | TGCAGCGTCGGAGAGGGTCAGCCCCAGCATTTT
few | TRBJ1-4 | TRBV19 | TRBD1 | CASSQTGHFEKLFF | TGTGCCAGCTCTCAGACAGGGCACTTTGAAAAACTGTTTTTT
- | TRBJ2-1 | TRBV6-5 | TRBD2 | CASSYSMASGNNEQFF | TGTGCCAGCAGTTACTCGATGGCTAGCGGGAACAATGAGCAGTTCTTC
- | TRBJ2-1 | TRBV19 | TRBD2 | CASSIPLAGERNEQFF | TGTGCCAGTAGTATCCCACTAGCGGGGGAGAGGAATGAGCAGTTCTTC
once | TRBJ1-2 | TRBV10-3 | TRBD1 | CAISDGQGYYGYTF | TGTGCCATCAGTGATGGACAGGGCTACTATGGCTACACCTTC
- | TRBJ2-3 | TRBV24-1 | TRBD2 | CATSDPPSREGDTQYF | TGTGCCACCAGTGACCCTCCTTCGCGGGAGGGAGATACGCAGTATTTT
- | TRBJ1-3 | TRBV28 | - | CASSLDRNTIYF | TGTGCCAGCAGTTTGGACAGAAACACCATATATTTT
- | TRBJ1-5 | TRBV5-4 | - | CASSSTSSNQPQHF | TGTGCCAGCAGCTCGACAAGCAGCAATCAGCCCCAGCATTTT
once | TRBJ2-3 | TRBV29-1 | TRBD2 | CSVEGDRVLAGVGDTQYF | TGCAGCGTTGAAGGAGACAGGGTATTAGCGGGGGTCGGCGATACGCAGTATTTT
- | TRBJ1-2 | TRBV29-1 | TRBD1 | CSIGQGDYGYTF | TGCAGCATCGGACAGGGCGACTATGGCTACACCTTC
- | TRBJ2-1 | TRBV7-3 | TRBD2 | CASSLRGGKYNEQFF | TGTGCCAGCAGCCTAAGGGGAGGGAAATACAATGAGCAGTTCTTC
- | TRBJ1-4 | TRBV11-2 | - | CASSLRVNAVAGGDEKLFF | TGTGCCAGCAGCTTACGAGTCAACGCCGTGGCGGGGGGCGATGAAAAACTGTTTTTT
- | TRBJ2-7 | TRBV5-1 | TRBD1 | CASSQQGVLDEQYF | TGCGCCAGCAGCCAACAGGGGGTTCTCGACGAGCAGTACTTC
- | TRBJ2-3 | TRBV11-2 | TRBD2 | CASSTIRGTSGKADTQYF | TGTGCCAGCAGCACCATAAGGGGGACTAGCGGGAAAGCAGATACGCAGTATTTT
- | TRBJ1-2 | TRBV28 | TRBD1 | CASQQGNYGYTF | TGTGCCAGCCAACAGGGGAACTATGGCTACACCTTC
- | TRBJ1-2 | TRBV27 | - | CASSLKFEGGHGYTF | TGTGCCAGCAGTTTAAAGTTTGAAGGAGGGCACGGCTACACCTTC
- | TRBJ1-2 | TRBV10-3 | - | CAISGFGYGYTF | TGTGCCATCAGTGGCTTCGGCTATGGCTACACCTTC
once | TRBJ1-1 | TRBV18 | TRBD1 | CASSPSRMTGVNTEAFF | TGTGCCAGCTCACCCTCCCGTATGACAGGGGTGAACACTGAAGCTTTCTTT
- | TRBJ2-3 | TRBV24-1 | - | CATSPWAADTDTQYF | TGTGCCACCAGCCCCTGGGCCGCTGACACAGATACGCAGTATTTT
- | TRBJ2-1 | TRBV7-3 | TRBD2 | CASSWGLANEQFF | TGTGCCAGCAGCTGGGGACTAGCGAATGAGCAGTTCTTC
- | TRBJ2-3 | TRBV5-6 | - | CASSPGIFSTDTQYF | TGTGCCAGCAGCCCAGGGATTTTTAGTACAGATACGCAGTATTTT
- | TRBJ1-2 | TRBV5-6 | TRBD1 | CASSLVGTGGDGYTF | TGTGCCAGCAGCTTGGTTGGGACAGGGGGCGATGGCTACACCTTC
- | TRBJ2-2 | TRBV9 | - | CASSTPGGGASTGELFF | TGTGCCAGCAGCACACCCGGTGGGGGGGCCAGCACCGGGGAGCTGTTTTTT
- | TRBJ2-7 | TRBV10-3 | TRBD2 | CAISELAGITYEQYF | TGTGCCATCAGCGAACTAGCGGGGATTACCTACGAGCAGTACTTC
once | TRBJ2-3 | TRBV6-1 | - | CASSEVPVSDTQYF | TGTGCCAGCAGTGAAGTTCCGGTCTCGGATACGCAGTATTTT
- | TRBJ2-7 | TRBV27 | TRBD2 | CASRTSGHYEQYF | TGTGCCAGCAGGACTAGCGGCCACTACGAGCAGTACTTC
- | TRBJ1-5 | TRBV19 | - | CASSRRGSPGNQPQHF | TGTGCCAGTAGCCGAAGGGGGAGTCCGGGGAATCAGCCCCAGCATTTT
- | TRBJ1-1 | TRBV6-4 | TRBD1 | CASSLDRDTEAFF | TGTGCCAGCAGCTTAGACAGGGACACTGAAGCTTTCTTT
once | TRBJ2-1 | TRBV11-3 | TRBD2 | CASSISGGAYNEQFF | TGTGCCAGCAGCATTAGCGGGGGGGCCTACAATGAGCAGTTCTTC
- | TRBJ2-3 | TRBV7-6 | - | CASSLTDIQITDTQYF | TGTGCCAGCAGCCTAACAGATATTCAGATCACAGATACGCAGTATTTT
- | TRBJ1-2 | TRBV3-1/TRBV3-2 | TRBD1 | CASSQDIGGDYGYTF | TGTGCCAGCAGCCAAGATATAGGGGGCGACTATGGCTACACCTTC
- | TRBJ1-3 | TRBV29-1 | - | CSVEPQTGNTIYF | TGCAGCGTTGAACCACAGACAGGAAACACCATATATTTT
- | TRBJ2-7 | TRBV7-9 | TRBD1 | CASSARAAGGNYEQYF | TGTGCCAGCAGCGCACGGGCGGCAGGGGGTAACTACGAGCAGTACTTC
- | TRBJ1-4 | TRBV7-7 | - | CASSLGAREKLFF | TGTGCCAGCAGCTTAGGCGCTCGTGAAAAACTGTTTTTT
- | TRBJ1-2 | TRBV12-3/TRBV12-4 | - | CASTLSEGGYTF | TGTGCCAGCACCCTATCGGAGGGTGGCTACACCTTC
- | TRBJ2-5 | TRBV5-4 | - | CASSFKGAGETQYF | TGTGCCAGCAGCTTCAAGGGGGCGGGGGAGACCCAGTACTTC